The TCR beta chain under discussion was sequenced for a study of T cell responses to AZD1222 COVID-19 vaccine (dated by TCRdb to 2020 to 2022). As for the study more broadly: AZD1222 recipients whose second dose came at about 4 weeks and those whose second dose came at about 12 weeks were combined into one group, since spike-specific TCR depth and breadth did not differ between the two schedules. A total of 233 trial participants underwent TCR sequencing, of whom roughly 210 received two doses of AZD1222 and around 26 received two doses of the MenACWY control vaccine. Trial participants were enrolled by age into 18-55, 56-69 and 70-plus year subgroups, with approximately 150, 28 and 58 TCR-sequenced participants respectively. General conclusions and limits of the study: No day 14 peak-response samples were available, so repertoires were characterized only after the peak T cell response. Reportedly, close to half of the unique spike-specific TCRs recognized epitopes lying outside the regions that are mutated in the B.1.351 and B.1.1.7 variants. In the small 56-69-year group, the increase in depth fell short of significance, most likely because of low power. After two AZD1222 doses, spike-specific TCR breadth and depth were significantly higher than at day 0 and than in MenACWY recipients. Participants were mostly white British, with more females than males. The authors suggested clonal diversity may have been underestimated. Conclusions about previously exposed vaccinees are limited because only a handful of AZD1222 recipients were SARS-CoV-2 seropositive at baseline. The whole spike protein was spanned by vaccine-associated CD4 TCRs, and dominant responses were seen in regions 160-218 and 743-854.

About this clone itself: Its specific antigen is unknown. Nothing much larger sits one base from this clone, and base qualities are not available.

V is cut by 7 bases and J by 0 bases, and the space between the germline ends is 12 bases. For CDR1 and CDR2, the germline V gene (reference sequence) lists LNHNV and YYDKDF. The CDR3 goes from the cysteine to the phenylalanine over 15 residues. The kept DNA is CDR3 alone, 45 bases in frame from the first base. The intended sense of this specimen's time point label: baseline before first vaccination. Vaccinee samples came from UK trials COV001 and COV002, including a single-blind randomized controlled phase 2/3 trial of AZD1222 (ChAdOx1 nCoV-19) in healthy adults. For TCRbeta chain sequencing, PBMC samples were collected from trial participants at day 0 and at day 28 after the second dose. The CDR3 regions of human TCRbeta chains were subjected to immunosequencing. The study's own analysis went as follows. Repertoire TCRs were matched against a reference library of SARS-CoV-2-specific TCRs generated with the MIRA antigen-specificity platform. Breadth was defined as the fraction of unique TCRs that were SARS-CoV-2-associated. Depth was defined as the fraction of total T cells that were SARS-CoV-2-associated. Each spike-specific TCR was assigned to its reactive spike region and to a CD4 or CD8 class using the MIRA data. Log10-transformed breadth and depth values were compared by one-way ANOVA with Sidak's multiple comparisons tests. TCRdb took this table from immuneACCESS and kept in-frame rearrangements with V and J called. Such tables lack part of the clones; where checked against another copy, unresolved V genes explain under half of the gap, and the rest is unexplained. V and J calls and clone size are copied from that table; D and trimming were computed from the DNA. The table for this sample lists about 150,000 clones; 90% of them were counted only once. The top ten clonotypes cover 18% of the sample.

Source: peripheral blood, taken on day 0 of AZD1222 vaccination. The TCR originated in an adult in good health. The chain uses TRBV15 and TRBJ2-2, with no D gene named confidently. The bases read TGTGCCACCATGGGCCGCGTCGCGAACACCGGGGAGCTGTTTTTT. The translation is CATMGRVANTGELFF. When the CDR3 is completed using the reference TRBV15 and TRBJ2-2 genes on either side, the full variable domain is DAMVIQNPRYQVTQFGKPVTLSCSQTLNHNVMYWYQQKSSQAPKLLFHYYDKDFNNEADTPDNFQSRRPNTSFCFLDIRSPGLGDTAMYLCATMGRVANTGELFFGEGSRLTVL.